This T cell receptor (beta chain) was identified in a study of T cell responses to AZD1222 COVID-19 vaccine. Study-wide background: Second-dose recipients at about 4 or about 12 weeks were treated as one pooled group.

Clones were read by immunoSEQ multiplex PCR, and TCRdb kept only the in-frame ones, dropping some. This sample has tens of thousands of clones, with about nine tenths found just once. Overall study results and limits: Reports indicate that nearly half of spike-specific TCRs are directed at unmutated variant regions. The sample set comprised mostly white British donors with more females, and clonal diversity was possibly underestimated.

This clone was observed a handful of times. Its cognate antigen is unknown. There are 18 residues in the CDR3. The source material was peripheral blood, sampled on day 0 of AZD1222 vaccination. This receptor was obtained from an adult in good health. The chain is built from TRBV21-1 and TRBJ2-7; the table's TRBD1 call for D was not verified on the DNA. TRBV21-1 constitutes a pseudogene. CDR3 amino acids: CASSKGGQGLLFSYEQYF. CDR3 bases: TGTGCCAGCAGCAAAGGGGGACAGGGTCTCCTTTTCTCCTACGAGCAGTACTTC.